The present T cell receptor (beta chain) was sequenced within a study of siplizumab effects on memory and regulatory T cells. Study results and limitations: There appeared to be greater diversity in naive T cells than in memory cells, and naive T cells seemed major contributors to the alloresponse. Among mappable alloreactive CD4+ clones, the Treg-derived fraction averaged nearly 70% with siplizumab versus about 27% in controls.

About this clone itself: What it binds is not known.

Profiled with immunoSEQ multiplex PCR; TCRdb holds only in-frame clones, not every one. The table records about 100,000 clones, approximately 91% of them present only once. Germline values: CDR1 SGHRS, CDR2 YFSETQ. V was clipped by 3 bases and J by 4 bases; unmatched bases: 6. CDR3 length: 15 amino acids. V gene TRBV5-1 combines with J gene TRBJ2-1; 8 bases match TRBD2. The receptor's source is a human donor in good health. The sample taken for sequencing was CD4+ T cells sorted from blood. Here the CDR3 reads CASSSGGAWYNEQFF. In DNA, the CDR3 is TGCGCCAGCAGCTCCGGGGGGGCGTGGTACAATGAGCAGTTCTTC.